The 30 T cell receptor beta chains reported below all come from one sample, sequenced in a study of cytomegalovirus exposure and HLA in healthy donors. 13 Jbeta primers and 60 Vbeta primers were used for the PCR. Assay used: immunoSEQ multiplex PCR; TCRdb lists only in-frame clones, some missing. The data show about 150,000 clones, and the top ten clones hold approximately 2%. The sample comprised PBMCs. The receptor set was obtained from a man in his thirties or forties in good health and CMV-seronegative.

J is TRBJ1-1 and V is TRBV5-1; the D is unclear. V lost 0 bases and J 1 base, leaving 7 bases between the germline ends. Germline values: CDR1 SGHRS, CDR2 YFSETQ. This CDR3 is 14 amino acids long. CDR3 sequence reads: CASSLAEPNTEAFF. Written as DNA, the CDR3 is TGCGCCAGCAGCTTGGCGGAGCCGAACACTGAAGCTTTCTTT.

The chain has TRBV5-1 and TRBJ2-3, with TRBD2 as a possible D gene (7 bases). The CDR3 totals 14 residues. The germline V gene encodes CDR1 SGHRS and CDR2 YFSETQ. Trimming stripped 0 bases from V and 6 bases from J, with 11 bases between. The CDR3 region has the DNA TGCGCCAGCAGCTTGGGCGGGGGCCCGGATACGCAGTATTTT. Translating gives CASSLGGGPDTQYF.

The chain is built from TRBV10-3 and TRBJ2-5, with 14 bases fitting TRBD2. The germline CDR1 and CDR2 sequences are ENHRY and SYGVKD. Trimming cost V 5 bases and J 4 bases; bases outside gene matches: 9. The CDR3 has 17 residues. The CDR3, as DNA: TGTGCCATCAGTCCCGGGACTAGCGGGAGCCTCCGAGAGACCCAGTACTTC. This sequence encodes CAISPGTSGSLRETQYF.

The rearrangement uses TRBV18 and TRBJ1-5; D remains ambiguous. V dropped 3 bases and J dropped 4 bases, with 7 bases sitting between them. The CDR3 consists of 13 residues. Germline V CDR1 and CDR2: KGHSH, LQKENI. The CDR3 region is CASSPTLNQPQHF. The CDR3 DNA reads as TGTGCCAGCTCACCTACTCTAAATCAGCCCCAGCATTTT.

This rearrangement joins TRBV4-1 to TRBJ1-2, with D maybe TRBD1 (6 bases). V was pared by 4 bases and J by 0 bases, with 15 bases between. Germline assignment: CDR1 MGHRA and CDR2 YSYEKL. The CDR3 consists of 16 residues. In DNA form, the CDR3 reads TGCGCCAGCAGCCTTTTACAGGGCCCAACTAACTATGGCTACACCTTC. Its translation: CASSLLQGPTNYGYTF.

V is TRBV18 and J is TRBJ1-6; D call uncertain. Germline values: CDR1 KGHSH, CDR2 LQKENI. The CDR3 spans 12 residues. Trimming pared 9 bases from V and 8 bases from J, leaving 11 bases between. For the CDR3, the DNA is TGTGCCAGTAAAGACTGGTATTCACCCCTCCACTTT. Its protein is CASKDWYSPLHF. Full variable domain (rest looked up from reference TRBV18 and TRBJ1-6): NAGVMQNPRHLVRRRGQEARLRCSPMKGHSHVYWYRQLPEEGLKFMVYLQKENIIDESGMPKERFSAEFPKEGPSILRIQQVVRGDSAAYFCASKDWYSPLHFGNGTRLTVT.

V is TRBV15 and J is TRBJ2-7; 9 nucleotides agree with TRBD1. Germline V CDR1 and CDR2: LNHNV, YYDKDF (reference sequence). This CDR3 spans 15 amino acids. V lost 4 bases, J lost 0 bases, and 4 bases stayed unmatched. CDR3 in amino acids: CATSKPGQGSYEQYF. In DNA, the CDR3 is TGTGCCACCAGCAAACCGGGACAGGGCTCCTACGAGCAGTACTTC.

The chain joins TRBV5-4 to TRBJ2-7; 11 bases are shared with TRBD2. The trim removed 3 bases at V and 7 bases at J, leaving 9 bases unmatched. Germline assignment: CDR1 SGHNT and CDR2 YYREEE (reference sequence). The CDR3 extends over 15 amino acids. CDR3 residues: CASSSASGRSREQYF. CDR3 DNA: TGTGCCAGCAGCTCAGCTAGCGGGAGGTCGAGGGAGCAGTACTTC.

The V gene is TRBV6-4, the J gene TRBJ2-5; no reliable D call. Germline assignment: CDR1 MRHNA and CDR2 SNTAGT. V was clipped by 4 bases and J by 4 bases, with 10 bases between them. This CDR3 has 13 residues. This CDR3 reads CASSVGVGETQYF. For the CDR3, the DNA is TGTGCCAGCAGTGTTGGAGTCGGAGAGACCCAGTACTTC.

The V call is TRBV7-8, the J call TRBJ1-2; D gene uncertain. Trimming took off 4 bases at V and 8 bases at J, with 14 bases between the two ends. Germline CDR1 and CDR2: SGHVS and FQNEAQ. CDR3 length: 13 residues. CDR3 nucleotides: TGTGCCAGCAGCTCAGAACGGGTCTCGGGCTACACCTTC. It specifies CASSSERVSGYTF.

The chain joins TRBV5-1 to TRBJ1-2; 12 positions agree with TRBD1. The trim removed 4 bases at V and 3 bases at J, leaving 7 bases unmatched. This CDR3 comprises 16 residues. The germline gives CDR1 SGHRS, CDR2 YFSETQ. The CDR3 coding sequence is TGCGCCAGCAGCCTCGGTCGGGACAGGGGGCACTATGGCTACACCTTC. Protein: CASSLGRDRGHYGYTF.

The CDR3 loop is CASSPTGASGRGDTQYF. CDR3 nucleotides: TGTGCCAGCAGCCCGACCGGGGCTAGCGGGAGAGGGGATACGCAGTATTTT. The chain couples TRBV11-3 to TRBJ2-3; TRBD2 matches at 10 bases. V lost 5 bases, J lost 6 bases, and 14 bases stayed unmatched. The CDR3 has 17 amino acids. The germline gives CDR1 SGHNT, CDR2 YENEEA.

The CDR3 DNA reads as TGTGCCAGCAGGGAAGGGACAGTTGGAAATGAGCAGTTCTTC. It yields the protein CASREGTVGNEQFF. This sequence joins TRBV11-3 and TRBJ2-1, with 7 bases lining up with TRBD1. The CDR3 spans 14 residues. The germline V gene encodes CDR1 SGHNT and CDR2 YENEEA. The V segment lost 6 bases and the J segment 7 bases; nucleotides outside the gene matches: 9.

The chain uses TRBV30 and TRBJ2-7, with 16 positions matching TRBD2. V shed 7 bases, J shed 7 bases, and the junction held 4 bases outside the gene matches. CDR3 length: 13 amino acids. Germline-derived CDR1 and CDR2 are GTSNPN and SVGIG (reference sequence). The CDR3: CASGLAGGGEQYF. CDR3 in DNA: TGTGCCTCGGGACTAGCGGGAGGGGGGGAGCAGTACTTC.

This chain uses TRBV7-8 with TRBJ2-5; TRBD2 matches 12 bases. The germline CDR1 and CDR2 sequences are SGHVS and FQNEAQ. V was pared by 4 bases and J by 11 bases, with 14 bases of the junction left unmatched. The CDR3 is 16 residues long. CDR3 in amino acids: CASSSGLAGRLGEQYF. The CDR3 nucleotides read TGTGCCAGCAGCTCAGGACTAGCGGGACGTCTTGGGGAGCAGTACTTC.

V is TRBV7-5 and J is TRBJ2-1; the tabulated D call, TRBD2, remains unverified against the DNA. TRBV7-5 is flagged as a pseudogene. This CDR3 is built from 17 residues. CDR3 coding DNA: TGTGTCAGAAGCTTACAGGTCCTAGCGGGAGGGCCCCATGAGCAGTTCTTC. This sequence encodes CVRSLQVLAGGPHEQFF.

The chain uses TRBV27 and TRBJ1-5, with 8 bases identical to TRBD1. J lost 7 bases, V lost 6 bases, and 14 bases had no gene match. The CDR3 runs 16 residues. Per the germline V gene, CDR1 is MNHEY and CDR2 is SMNVEV (reference sequence). CDR3 in DNA: TGTGCCAGCAGCCCCTGGGTGGTCACAGGGGGACAGCCCCAGCATTTT. Its protein is CASSPWVVTGGQPQHF.

V and J are TRBV6-5 and TRBJ2-5; maybe TRBD1 (6 bases). Between the trimmed V and J ends, which lost 6 bases and 5 bases, there was a span of 13 bases. The CDR3 loop spans 13 amino acids. The V gene's germline CDR1 is MNHEY and CDR2 SVGAGI. CDR3 nucleotides: TGTGCCAGCAGCCGGACCCAGGGGGAGACCCAGTACTTC. Protein product: CASSRTQGETQYF.

This sequence joins TRBV10-1 and TRBJ2-7; 7 bases line up with TRBD2. The CDR3 has 14 amino acids. Trimming took 3 bases from V and 5 from J; bases not matched to a gene: 7. CDR1 WNHNN and CDR2 SYGVQD come from the germline V gene (reference sequence). CDR3 DNA sequence: TGCGCCAGCAGTGAAGGGCGGGAGCCCCACGAGCAGTACTTC. Translating gives CASSEGREPHEQYF.

This sequence joins TRBV7-3 and TRBJ2-1, with TRBD2 identical over 13 bases. After removal of 5 bases from V and 4 bases from J, the junction contained 5 bases not matched to a gene. The germline V gene has CDR1 SGHTA and CDR2 FQGTGA. The CDR3 sequence is 16 residues long. Written as DNA, the CDR3 is TGTGCCAGCAGCACTAGCGGGAGGGCCGAATACAATGAGCAGTTCTTC. This encodes CASSTSGRAEYNEQFF. Full variable domain (outside the CDR3, taken from reference TRBV7-3 and TRBJ2-1): GAGVSQTPSNKVTEKGKYVELRCDPISGHTALYWYRQSLGQGPEFLIYFQGTGAADDSGLPNDRFFAVRPEGSVSTLKIQRTERGDSAVYLCASSTSGRAEYNEQFFGPGTRLTVL.

Note on this clone: Other DNA sequences in this sample translate to the same CDR3. The chain uses TRBV2 and TRBJ2-7, with D possibly matching TRBD1 (5 bases). Trimming left V 4 bases short and J 2 bases short, with 12 bases between. Germline CDR1 is SNHLY and CDR2 is FYNNEI. This CDR3 spans 14 amino acids. CDR3: CASSGQGRAYEQYF. The CDR3, as DNA: TGTGCCAGCAGTGGGCAGGGCCGTGCCTACGAGCAGTACTTC.

The CDR3 bases are TGTGCCAGCAGTTGCCCGGGGGGGAGGGGATACGAGCAGTACTTC. Its protein product is CASSCPGGRGYEQYF. The gene calls are TRBV6-9 and TRBJ2-7, with 8 bases lining up with TRBD2. The ends lost 4 bases at V and 4 bases at J; junction bases unmatched: 9. This CDR3 region has 15 residues. The germline V gene encodes CDR1 MNHGY and CDR2 SVAAGI.

V gene TRBV7-6 combines with J gene TRBJ2-7, with D possibly matching TRBD2 (6 bases). The CDR3 is 15 amino acids. With 5 bases removed from V and 4 bases from J, the gap between germline ends came to 18 bases. Looked up from germline, CDR1 is SGHVS and CDR2 is FNYEAQ. CDR3 nucleotide sequence: TGTGCCAGCAGCGAAATCGCGGGGTTCCATTACGAGCAGTACTTC. Protein: CASSEIAGFHYEQYF.

V usage is TRBV30 and J usage is TRBJ2-5, with D possibly TRBD2 on 5 matching bases. Germline lookup yields CDR1 GTSNPN and CDR2 SVGIG (reference sequence). The CDR3 has 14 residues. V lost 0 bases and J 5 bases, leaving 13 bases between the germline ends. The CDR3 loop reads CAWSVGGVYETQYF. The CDR3 nucleotides read TGTGCCTGGAGTGTTGGAGGAGTTTATGAGACCCAGTACTTC.

For this clone: Its ends do not fully match the called genes, so a read error is possible. V and J are TRBV7-2 and TRBJ2-3, with a weak D call TRBD2 (5 bases). Germline V gene lookup returns CDR1 SGHTA and CDR2 FQGNSA. The CDR3 extends over 13 amino acids. CDR3 in amino acids: CASSLSGTDTQYF. Here the CDR3 DNA reads TGTGCCAGCAGCTTAAGCGGCACAGATACGCAATATTTT. Using reference TRBV7-2 and TRBJ2-3 for the parts outside the CDR3, the full variable domain is GAGVSQSPSNKVTEKGKDVELRCDPISGHTALYWYRQSLGQGLEFLIYFQGNSAPDKSGLPSDRFSAERTGGSVSTLTIQRTQQEDSAVYLCASSLSGTDTQYFGPGTRLTVL.

The chain is built from TRBV19 and TRBJ1-2; D is unresolved. Germline lookup yields CDR1 LNHDA and CDR2 SQIVND (reference sequence). V dropped 3 bases and J dropped 0 bases, with 8 bases sitting between them. The CDR3 has 14 amino acids. The CDR3 is CASSISAANYGYTF. The CDR3 DNA reads TGTGCCAGTAGTATCAGCGCGGCTAACTATGGCTACACCTTC.

The chain carries TRBV6-5 and TRBJ1-4; D possibly corresponds to TRBD1 (5 bases). Germline V gene lookup returns CDR1 MNHEY and CDR2 SVGAGI. Trimming pared 0 bases from V and 8 bases from J, leaving 16 bases between. The CDR3 loop spans 16 amino acids. The CDR3 sequence is CASSYSDQGFGEKLFF. The CDR3 DNA follows: TGTGCCAGCAGTTACTCGGACCAGGGTTTTGGGGAAAAACTGTTTTTT.

The rearrangement uses TRBV29-1 and TRBJ1-2; TRBD1 is a possible D gene (5 bases). Germline lookup yields CDR1 SQVTM and CDR2 ANQGSEA. Deletions cut 7 bases from V and 7 bases from J, with 19 bases between. There are 13 residues in the CDR3. The CDR3 nucleotides are TGCAGCGACCGTGTCGGGGGTGGTGCTGGCTACACCTTC. Protein sequence: CSDRVGGGAGYTF.

The chain employs TRBV28 and TRBJ1-1; D remains ambiguous. V lost 6 bases to trimming and J lost 8 bases, with 16 bases between them. The germline CDR1 and CDR2 sequences are MDHEN and SYDVKM. The CDR3 contains 13 residues. CDR3 sequence: CASSRSEAWEAFF. The DNA of the CDR3 is TGTGCCAGCAGCCGGAGTGAGGCATGGGAAGCTTTCTTT. Together with reference TRBV28 and TRBJ1-1, the CDR3 gives the full variable domain: DVKVTQSSRYLVKRTGEKVFLECVQDMDHENMFWYRQDPGLGLRLIYFSYDVKMKEKGDIPEGYSVSREKKERFSLILESASTNQTSMYLCASSRSEAWEAFFGQGTRLTVV.

The chain has TRBV6-5 and TRBJ2-1; 15 bases match TRBD2. The CDR3 has 15 amino acids. CDR1 is MNHEY and CDR2 is SVGAGI in the germline V gene. Trimming cost V 6 bases and J 4 bases; bases outside gene matches: 1. CDR3 residues: CASRGLAGGYNEQFF. The CDR3, as DNA: TGTGCCAGCAGGGGACTAGCGGGAGGATACAATGAGCAGTTCTTC.